The TCR beta chain under discussion was sequenced for a study of blood T cell repertoires in COVID-19. Study details: There were acute and convalescent COVID-19 samples, and they came from the United States, Italy and Spain.

The CDR3 is made up of 17 amino acids. Germline values: CDR1 KGHSH, CDR2 LQKENI. The ends lost 0 bases at V and 7 bases at J; junction bases unmatched: 9. Profiled with immunoSEQ multiplex PCR; TCRdb holds only in-frame clones, not every one. The data contain about 240,000 clones, around 85% of them singletons. This TCR was recovered from a woman older than 75 with acute or convalescent COVID-19. The chain combines TRBV18 with TRBJ2-3; 11 bases line up with TRBD2. The sample consisted of peripheral blood. CDR3 bases: TGTGCCAGCTCACCACCGGAGGCTAGCGGGGGGTCCTATACGCAGTATTTT. Protein sequence: CASSPPEASGGSYTQYF.